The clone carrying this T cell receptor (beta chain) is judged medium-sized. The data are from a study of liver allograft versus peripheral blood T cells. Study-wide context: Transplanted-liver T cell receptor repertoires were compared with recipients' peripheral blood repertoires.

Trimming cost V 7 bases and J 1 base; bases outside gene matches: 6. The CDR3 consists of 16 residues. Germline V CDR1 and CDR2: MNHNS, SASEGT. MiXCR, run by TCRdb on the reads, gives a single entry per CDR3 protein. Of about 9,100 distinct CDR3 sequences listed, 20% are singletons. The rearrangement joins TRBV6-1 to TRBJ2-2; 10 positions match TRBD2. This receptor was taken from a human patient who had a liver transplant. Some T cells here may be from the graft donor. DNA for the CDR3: TGTGCCAGCAAAATTACTAGCGGGGAGAACACCGGGGAGCTGTTTTTT. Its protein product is CASKITSGENTGELFF.